This paragraph reports one T cell receptor (beta chain). Antigen specificity is unknown. Per the germline V gene, CDR1 is ENHRY and CDR2 is SYGVKD. The CDR3 spans 12 residues. This entry belongs to a study of T cells expressing NK-cell markers. Study overall: Sequencing of TCR beta repertoires drew on sorted CD3+CD56+NKG2C+, CD3+CD56+NKG2C- and CD3+CD56-NKG2C+ T cells. Study results and caveats: Dominant NKG2C+ clonotype frequencies of roughly 1.0-7.0% of CD8+ T cells were measured in over 5 donors. Topping the CD3+CD56-NKG2C+ fraction as well were these clonotypes, in a few donors.

cDNA encoding TCR beta was synthesized via 5'RACE template switching incorporating UMIs. For each CDR3 protein, TCRdb gives one entry from its re-call of the 5' RACE reads, without DNA. This sample's table reports almost 450,000 distinct CDR3 sequences. Sequencing used blood T cells: a sorted CD56 or NKG2C T cell subset, CD4+ or CD8+ T cells, or bulk PBMC T cells (not recorded which). The TCR comes from a woman aged 18 to 75 in good health. The chain has TRBV10-3 and TRBJ1-2; without DNA, the TCRdb call of TRBD1 cannot be checked. This CDR3 reads CAISEAGDGYTF.